Detailed here is one T cell receptor (beta chain). The antigen it binds to is not known. There are no base qualities to consult, and no much larger clone falls within one base. The sample comes from a study of CD8 T cells in ankylosing spondylitis (dated by TCRdb to 2016 to 2017). A note on the overall study: T cell receptor beta repertoires were profiled in healthy donors and ankylosing spondylitis patients so that disease-linked TCR variants could be found. In total, the full study cohort was made up of some 100 healthy donors and 25 ankylosing spondylitis patients. Peripheral blood was sampled, and synovial fluid was additionally collected from ankylosing spondylitis patients. General findings and caveats noted by the study authors: Some motif variants were previously reported in synovial fluid and blood of reactive arthritis patients, suggesting common disease-initiation mechanisms. The disease-linked clones showed a CD8+ phenotype and occurred at relatively low frequencies in peripheral blood. Blood from ankylosing spondylitis patients appeared to be characterized by a TCR beta motif composed of eight highly homologous amino acid variants. The disease-linked clones were reported to be significantly enriched in matched synovial fluid samples from ankylosing spondylitis patients.

As encoded in the germline V gene, CDR1 is SGHRS while CDR2 is YFSETQ. V is cut back by 4 bases and J by 8 bases, with 7 bases in the junction unmatched. The CDR3 holds 14 amino acids from the cysteine to the phenylalanine. Here the CDR3 DNA is all that survives: 42 bases in frame from base 1. The sequencer was an Illumina HiSeq 2500. TCR beta libraries were prepared by quantitative 5'-RACE with molecular barcodes. As for the authors' bioinformatics: A new computational method, built on a probabilistic model of VDJ rearrangement, was used to identify disease-linked TCR variants. Starting from the raw public reads, TCRdb applied fastp trimming at Q25, assembled clones with MiXCR and retained in-frame beta chains. All rows with the same CDR3 protein become a single entry with the most common DNA and genes. The V and J calls follow TCRdb's processing rather than the paper's. In this sample the table shows tens of thousands of distinct CDR3 sequences, 27% of which occur a single time. The top ten hold over 50% of the sample.

Input material: blood, either unsorted or a sorted T cell fraction (not recorded which). This receptor was obtained from a male donor with ankylosing spondylitis or in good health (not recorded which). The V and J segments used are TRBV5-1 and TRBJ1-4; 8 bases in the junction line up with TRBD1. This receptor carries the CDR3 CASSTTGESEKLFF. The nucleotide sequence is TGCGCCAGCAGCACGACAGGGGAAAGCGAAAAACTGTTTTTT.